Included here is one TCR beta chain sequence, with context. Its antigen is undetermined. The sample originates from a study of radiotherapy plus CTLA-4 blockade in lung cancer. Study at large: Objective responses were documented in around 19% of patients, with disease control in roughly 30%.

Repertoires were generated with immunoSEQ multiplex PCR, while TCRdb's copy carries only in-frame clones and drops some. The repertoire has some 49,000 clones, 70% to 90% of them found once; the top ten carry roughly a quarter. Broader study findings: Tumor-origin TCR clones grew in blood after radiotherapy plus ipilimumab. Among reported predictors of response, early blood T cell clone dynamics with interferon-beta performed best.

The source of this sequence is a human donor with non-small cell lung cancer whose response to radiotherapy plus ipilimumab could not be evaluated. The sequencing used peripheral blood, collected from a patient treated with radiotherapy plus ipilimumab.

The DNA of the CDR3 is TGCGCCAGCAGCCAATATTCTGGACAGGGGAACTATGGCTACACCTTC. This encodes CASSQYSGQGNYGYTF. This rearrangement joins TRBV4-3 to TRBJ1-2, with 9 bases aligning to TRBD1. Trimming cost V 2 bases and J 2 bases; bases outside gene matches: 6. Germline V gives CDR1 LGHNA, CDR2 YSLEER. The CDR3 sequence is 16 residues long.